The entry below describes one T cell receptor (beta chain). No antigen is known for it. The V gene's germline CDR1 is GTSNPN and CDR2 SVGIG (reference sequence). The CDR3 runs 13 residues. V lost 0 bases and J 7 bases, leaving 12 bases between the germline ends. These data belong to a study of cytomegalovirus exposure and HLA in healthy donors. Looking at the study overall: The 95 to 150 validation repertoires were produced on the same platform as the 550 to 750 repertoires of the first cohort. This was reported in a later analysis. Study-level results: Cytomegalovirus status was reportedly diagnosed by the classifier with high specificity and sensitivity. Rarity marked most TCR sequences, yet some public TCRs occurred in many donors.

Some clones are missing from TCRdb's copy, which holds only in-frame ones; the method was immunoSEQ multiplex PCR. Found here are some 150,000 clones, roughly 89% of them singletons; the top ten hold 4.5% to 5.5%. Material: PBMCs. The chain joins TRBV30 to TRBJ1-2; weak D call: TRBD1 (5 bases). The source of this sequence is a young man in good health and CMV-seropositive. This CDR3 is CAWSVLGGFGYTF. CDR3 sequence (DNA): TGTGCCTGGAGTGTACTTGGGGGGTTTGGCTACACCTTC.